The entry that follows covers one T cell receptor (beta chain) sequence. Its recognized antigen is unknown. No qualities accompany the bases; no much larger clone lies one base away. The sample comes from a study of blood T cell repertoires in COVID-19 (dated by TCRdb to 2018 to 2020). Background on the whole study: Collaborator samples came from the United States, Italy and Spain and covered acute and convalescent phases of COVID-19. The material from the prospective study consisted of cDNA or gDNA derived from T cells, B-cell-depleted T cells, or PBMCs. Deeply sampled blood TCRbeta repertoires from subjects exposed to, actively infected with, or recovered from COVID-19 were included in the dataset. The repertoires were made available in a free public database intended to serve as a resource for research on the immune response to SARS-CoV-2. The samples were drawn from the first 160 participants of the ongoing ImmuneRACE study and from more than 1,000 subjects provided by 6 global collaborators. Sample metadata almost always included a de-identified subject ID, COVID-19 status, age in years and sex. Where HLA class I and class II types were available, the types were taken from metadata supplied by the sample provider, not from assay-based typing. What the authors observed across the whole study: The amount of clinical and demographic metadata varied by source and participant and was provided uncurated.

Whole blood was collected in K2EDTA tubes by collaborating institutions according to the institutions' own protocols. For TCRbeta analysis, collaborators shipped samples in one of three forms: frozen whole blood, isolated PBMCs, or DNA extracted from either of those sample types. TCRbeta CDR3 regions were amplified from genomic DNA using the immunoSEQ Assay, a bias-controlled multiplex PCR. In the original analysis: The number of nucleated cells in each sample was estimated from the amplification of reference gene primers within the assay. Sequence reads were collapsed and filtered to measure the absolute abundance of every unique TCRbeta CDR3 rearrangement. Productive Simpson clonality was computed per sample as the square root of Simpson's diversity index over productive rearrangements. TCRdb limited this immuneACCESS table to in-frame rearrangements with V and J called. A share of clones is missing; checked studies link under half to unresolved V genes, and the rest is unexplained. V and J calls and clone size are given by that table; D and trimming were obtained from the DNA. In this sample the table shows over 250,000 clones, 65% to 90% of which occur a single time. Clones ranked in the top ten supply 5.1% of the sample.

Trimming removed 4 bases from V and 7 bases from J, leaving 13 bases between the germline ends. The CDR1 and CDR2 encoded by the germline V gene are MGHDK and SYGVNS. Counted from cysteine to phenylalanine, this CDR3 has 13 amino acids. The read is trimmed to its CDR3 DNA, 39 bases read in frame from base 1. The sequenced sample was peripheral blood. The receptor chain draws on TRBV25-1 and TRBJ1-2, with no confidently assigned D gene. This TCR was recovered from a man in his fifties or sixties with active or convalescent COVID-19. CDR3 sequence: CASSAPYGFGYTF. The nucleotides are TGTGCCAGCAGTGCCCCATACGGGTTTGGCTACACCTTC.